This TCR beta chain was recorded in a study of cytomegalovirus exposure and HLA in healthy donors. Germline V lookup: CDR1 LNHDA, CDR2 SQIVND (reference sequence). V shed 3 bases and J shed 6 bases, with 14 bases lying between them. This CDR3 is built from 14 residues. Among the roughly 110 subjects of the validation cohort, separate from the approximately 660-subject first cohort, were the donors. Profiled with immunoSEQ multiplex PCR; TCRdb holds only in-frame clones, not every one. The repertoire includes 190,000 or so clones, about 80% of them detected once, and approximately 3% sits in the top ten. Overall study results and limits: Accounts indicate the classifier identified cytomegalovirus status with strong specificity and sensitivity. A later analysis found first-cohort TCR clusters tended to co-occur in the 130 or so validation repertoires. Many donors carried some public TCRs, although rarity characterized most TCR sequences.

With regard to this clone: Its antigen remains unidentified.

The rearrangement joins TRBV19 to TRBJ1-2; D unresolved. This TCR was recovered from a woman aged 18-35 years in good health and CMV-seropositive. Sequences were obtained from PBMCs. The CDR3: CASSIRVGLDGYTF. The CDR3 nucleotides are TGTGCCAGTAGTATCCGGGTCGGATTAGATGGCTACACCTTC.